The 5 T cell receptor beta chains reported below all come from one sample, sequenced in a study of T cells in Graves' hyperthyroidism and ophthalmopathy. There were TCR beta CDR3 regions amplified from RNA transcripts. With the HTBI primer set, the TCR CDR3 went through a first round of RT-PCR. Via MiXCR, TCRdb re-called the multiplex PCR reads, giving one row per CDR3 protein. This repertoire shows roughly 500,000 distinct CDR3 sequences, approximately 44% found once; its top ten account for around a fifth. Material: peripheral blood or thyroid tissue (not recorded which). These receptors were taken from an adult woman with Graves' disease, either hyperthyroidism or ophthalmopathy (not recorded which).

V is TRBV9 and J is TRBJ1-2; no firm D call. This CDR3 is built from 12 residues. Trimming took 0 bases from V and 8 from J, leaving 8 bases between them. Germline CDR1 is SGDLS and CDR2 is YYNGEE. The CDR3 coding sequence is TGTGCCAGCAGCGTAGTGGGGAACGGCTACACCTTC. Encoded protein: CASSVVGNGYTF.

This rearrangement joins TRBV7-2 to TRBJ1-6; no reliable D call. The CDR3 runs to 15 residues. Germline loops: CDR1 SGHTA, CDR2 FQGNSA. Trimming removed 5 bases at V and 0 bases at J, with 8 bases between. In DNA form, the CDR3 reads TGTGCCAGCAGCCCCACGCCCTCCTATAATTCACCCCTCCACTTT. Its protein is CASSPTPSYNSPLHF. Combining the CDR3 with reference TRBV7-2 and TRBJ1-6 gives the whole variable domain GAGVSQSPSNKVTEKGKDVELRCDPISGHTALYWYRQSLGQGLEFLIYFQGNSAPDKSGLPSDRFSAERTGGSVSTLTIQRTQQEDSAVYLCASSPTPSYNSPLHFGNGTRLTVT.

This clonotype was counted many times. This sequence joins TRBV29-1 and TRBJ1-1; D is unclear. CDR1 is SQVTM, CDR2 ANQGSEA, per germline. This CDR3 has 10 residues. Trimming took off 4 bases at V and 4 bases at J, with 4 bases between the two ends. DNA for the CDR3: TGCAGCGTTGTGGGCACTGAAGCTTTCTTT. This encodes CSVVGTEAFF.

There are many counts of this clonotype. This chain links TRBV7-6 with TRBJ2-7; weak D call: TRBD2 (5 bases). This CDR3 contains 17 residues. Between the trimmed V and J ends, which lost 5 bases and 0 bases, there was a span of 20 bases. Looked up from germline, CDR1 is SGHVS and CDR2 is FNYEAQ. CDR3 amino acids: CASSPFGVVVSSYEQYF. The DNA of the CDR3 is TGTGCCAGCAGCCCGTTCGGGGTGGTAGTGAGCTCCTACGAGCAGTACTTC.

The rearrangement links TRBV7-8 to TRBJ2-5; D call uncertain. CDR3 size: 11 residues. The V gene lost 5 bases and the J gene lost 6 bases, with 7 bases spanning the gap. CDR1 and CDR2 (germline): SGHVS, FQNEAQ. CDR3 in amino acids: CASSIEKTQYF. In DNA, the CDR3 is TGTGCCAGCAGCATTGAGAAGACCCAGTACTTC.